The T cell receptor (beta chain) under discussion was sequenced for a study of CD8 T cells in ankylosing spondylitis. Quantitative 5'-RACE with molecular barcodes produced the TCR beta libraries. A single record per CDR3 protein comes from TCRdb applying MiXCR to the 5' RACE reads. The sample lists around 430,000 distinct CDR3 sequences, 17% seen once, with approximately 0.97% in the top ten. General study results and limits: Earlier studies detected some motif variants in reactive arthritis synovial fluid and blood. Ankylosing spondylitis blood appeared to be characterized by a TCR beta motif of roughly eight highly homologous variants. The disease-linked clones had a CD8+ phenotype and low blood frequencies.

In germline, CDR1 is SGHTA, CDR2 FQGTGA. This CDR3 spans 15 amino acids. The V end lost 3 bases, the J end lost 2 bases, and 11 bases lay between the germline ends. Comment on this clonotype: Its antigen remains unidentified.

This TCR came from a male donor with ankylosing spondylitis. Sequencing used blood, either unsorted or a sorted T cell fraction (not recorded which). The chain has TRBV7-3 and TRBJ1-3; D may be TRBD1 (5 bases). CDR3 amino acids: CASSFGGGTGNTIYF. The CDR3 DNA reads TGTGCCAGCAGCTTTGGGGGGGGAACTGGAAACACCATATATTTT.